This TCR beta chain was recorded in a study of cytomegalovirus exposure and HLA in healthy donors. As for the study in general: Approximately 180 million T cells yielded 100 million or so unique TCR beta sequences in earlier analysis. Study-level points and caveats: CMV serostatus was the only recorded immune exposure for donors. A later analysis linked a missense variant in DCLRE1C to the trimming of TCR beta V and J genes. HLA restriction was apparent for most CMV-associated TCR beta chains in a later analysis.

The germline V gene has CDR1 MDHEN and CDR2 SYDVKM. Trimming left V 6 bases short and J 6 bases short, with 18 bases between. This CDR3 contains 15 residues. 60 Vbeta and 13 Jbeta primers were used in PCR. Libraries were prepared by immunoSEQ multiplex PCR; TCRdb keeps only in-frame clonotypes and omits some of them. Among tens of thousands of clones, about 73% were seen once, and the ten largest hold 4% to 5.5%. Concerning this clone: What it binds is unknown.

The sequencing sample was made of PBMCs. The V gene is TRBV28, the J gene TRBJ1-5; no clear D. The receptor's source is a man between 35 and 55 years old in good health and CMV-seronegative. In DNA form, the CDR3 reads TGTGCCAGCAGACCCGGACGGGGAGGCAGTCAGCCCCAGCATTTT. It specifies CASRPGRGGSQPQHF.